The 22 T cell receptor beta chains presented below share a single source sample, sequenced in a study of T cell responses to AZD1222 COVID-19 vaccine. Only in-frame clones appear in the TCRdb table, and some are missing; sequencing was by immunoSEQ multiplex PCR. Of roughly 85,000 clones in the sample, approximately 90% were seen once. The sequenced sample was peripheral blood, obtained 28 days after the second AZD1222 dose. These receptors all stem from an adult who received the AZD1222 COVID-19 vaccine.

This chain joins TRBV10-3 and TRBJ1-2, with 7 positions matching TRBD1. Losses at the gene ends were 0 bases for V and 8 bases for J; bases not matched to a gene: 15. Looked up from germline, CDR1 is ENHRY and CDR2 is SYGVKD. This CDR3 spans 17 amino acids. CDR3 DNA: TGTGCCATCAGTGAGTCGGAGACAGGGAGTTTAGAGGAAGGCTACACCTTC. This translates into CAISESETGSLEEGYTF.

The chain links TRBV7-9 to TRBJ2-1, with 10 bases lining up with TRBD1. V lost 3 bases, J lost 5 bases, and 4 bases stayed unmatched. Germline assignment: CDR1 SEHNR and CDR2 FQNEAQ (reference sequence). There are 15 residues in the CDR3. The CDR3 here is CASSFAGQGNNEQFF. The CDR3 bases are TGTGCCAGCAGCTTCGCGGGACAGGGGAACAATGAGCAGTTCTTC.

The rearrangement uses TRBV4-2 and TRBJ2-7; D gene unclear. CDR1 is LGHNA, CDR2 YNFKEQ, per germline. This CDR3 region has 12 residues. The ends were cut back, 1 base at V and 6 bases at J, with 7 bases in the middle. In nucleotides, the CDR3 is TGTGCCAGCAGCCAAGTAGGGCGCGAGCAGTACTTC. Encoded protein: CASSQVGREQYF.

The V call is TRBV5-5, the J call TRBJ2-7; 7 bases line up with TRBD1. V was clipped by 4 bases and J by 5 bases; unmatched bases: 9. CDR3 length: 14 amino acids. The germline CDR1 and CDR2 sequences are SGHKS and YYEKEE (reference sequence). This CDR3 reads CASSPRQGRDEQYF. The CDR3 coding sequence is TGTGCCAGCAGCCCTAGACAGGGAAGGGACGAGCAGTACTTC.

This sequence joins TRBV30 and TRBJ1-1; possibly TRBD1 for D (6 bases). Trimming stripped 5 bases from V and 2 bases from J, with 12 bases between. CDR1 is GTSNPN, CDR2 SVGIG, per germline (reference sequence). This CDR3 comprises 13 residues. CDR3 in amino acids: CAWGIGGNTEAFF. CDR3 coding DNA: TGTGCCTGGGGAATAGGGGGAAACACTGAAGCTTTCTTT.

The chain employs TRBV7-9 and TRBJ1-2; 7 bases are shared with TRBD1. With V trimmed by 5 bases and J by 1 base, 7 bases remained unmatched. The CDR3 is made up of 15 amino acids. CDR1 SEHNR and CDR2 FQNEAQ come from the germline V gene (reference sequence). CDR3 DNA sequence: TGTGCCAGCAGCATACTGGGACAGAATAACTATGGCTACACCTTC. Protein sequence: CASSILGQNNYGYTF.

The rearrangement links TRBV5-1 to TRBJ2-1, with a tentative D call TRBD2 (6 bases). This CDR3 has 16 residues. Germline CDR1 is SGHRS and CDR2 is YFSETQ. Trimming took off 0 bases at V and 3 bases at J, with 13 bases between the two ends. This CDR3 reads CASSLEAGNGYNEQFF. The DNA for the CDR3 is TGCGCCAGCAGCTTGGAGGCGGGAAATGGCTACAATGAGCAGTTCTTC.

This chain links TRBV6-2 or TRBV6-3 with TRBJ2-4, with 16 bases lining up with TRBD2. Trimming removed 6 bases from V and 1 base from J; junction bases left unmatched: 9. The CDR3 spans 19 residues. Germline CDR1 MNHEY, CDR2 SVGEGT. Here the CDR3 reads CASSPGLAGGWYAKNIQYF. In nucleotides, the CDR3 is TGTGCCAGCAGCCCGGGACTAGCGGGAGGGTGGTACGCCAAAAACATTCAGTACTTC.

The chain has TRBV7-9 and TRBJ2-2; D is unresolved. CDR3 size: 15 residues. V shed 2 bases and J shed 0 bases, with 7 bases lying between them. Germline values: CDR1 SEHNR, CDR2 FQNEAQ (reference sequence). The CDR3 protein is CASSLRTANTGELFF. The CDR3 coding sequence is TGTGCCAGCAGCTTACGGACGGCGAACACCGGGGAGCTGTTTTTT.

CDR3 sequence (DNA): TGTGCCAGCAGAGATCCTTCTACCAAAAAGGGCTCCTACGAGCAGTACTTC. This encodes CASRDPSTKKGSYEQYF. The rearrangement joins TRBV2 to TRBJ2-7; no definite D call. The CDR3 sequence is 17 residues long. The V end lost 6 bases, the J end lost 0 bases, and 21 bases lay between the germline ends. Per the germline V gene, CDR1 is SNHLY and CDR2 is FYNNEI.

This chain uses TRBV6-2 or TRBV6-3 with TRBJ2-3; 9 bases match TRBD1. CDR1 and CDR2 from the germline V gene are MNHEY and SVGEGT. The CDR3 extends over 15 amino acids. V lost 3 bases to trimming and J lost 4 bases; unmatched junction nucleotides: 5. CDR3 coding DNA: TGTGCCAGCAGTTATAGGACAGGGGACGCAGATACGCAGTATTTT. Translated: CASSYRTGDADTQYF.

A few counts support this clone. This chain uses TRBV7-9 with TRBJ1-1; no clear D gene. CDR3 length equals 14 residues. Germline lookup yields CDR1 SEHNR and CDR2 FQNEAQ (reference sequence). Trimming removed 4 bases from V and 4 bases from J, with 13 bases in between. This CDR3 is CASSSATLVTEAFF. CDR3 nucleotides: TGTGCCAGCAGCTCCGCCACCCTTGTCACTGAAGCTTTCTTT.

V and J are TRBV5-6 and TRBJ2-7; the D is unclear. V lost 3 bases, J lost 0 bases, and 7 bases lay in between. CDR1 and CDR2 from the germline V gene are SGHDT and YYEEEE. There are 13 residues in the CDR3. The CDR3 region is CASSSWPSYEQYF. The CDR3 DNA reads TGTGCCAGCAGCTCGTGGCCCTCCTACGAGCAGTACTTC.

This rearrangement joins TRBV11-3 to TRBJ2-2; TRBD1 matches 10 bases. The CDR3 length is 18 residues. Per germline, CDR1 SGHNT and CDR2 YENEEA. V shed 5 bases and J 5 bases; nucleotides not matched to a gene: 14. The CDR3 DNA reads as TGTGCCAGCAGCCCAACCTGGGGACAGGGGTGGAGTACCGGGGAGCTGTTTTTT. The encoded protein is CASSPTWGQGWSTGELFF.

This clone was picked up one time. J is TRBJ1-2 and V is TRBV30; possible D gene TRBD1, 6 bases. The CDR3 consists of 15 residues. Trimming removed 4 bases at V and 4 bases at J, with 19 bases between. Germline values: CDR1 GTSNPN, CDR2 SVGIG (reference sequence). The CDR3 spells CAWTLGGAWIYGYTF. DNA for the CDR3: TGTGCCTGGACCCTGGGGGGGGCTTGGATCTATGGCTACACCTTC.

The V and J genes are TRBV5-1 and TRBJ2-5; tentatively, D is TRBD1 (6 bases). The CDR3 totals 14 residues. V lost 0 bases and J 4 bases, leaving 10 bases between the germline ends. Germline V gene lookup returns CDR1 SGHRS and CDR2 YFSETQ. CDR3 in DNA: TGCGCCAGCAGCTTGGAGTGGGGGCTAGAGACCCAGTACTTC. Its translation: CASSLEWGLETQYF.

The V gene is TRBV3-1 (or the pseudogene TRBV3-2), the J gene TRBJ2-1; D is uncertain. The length of the CDR3 is 13 residues. CDR1 is LGHDT and CDR2 is YNNKEL in the germline V gene (reference sequence). V lost 3 bases, J lost 5 bases, and 8 bases lay in between. The CDR3 sequence: CASSHPTHNEQFF. The DNA for the CDR3 is TGTGCCAGCAGCCATCCGACTCACAATGAGCAGTTCTTC.

The chain employs TRBV5-8 and TRBJ1-5; unclear D gene. Trimming removed 2 bases from V and 4 bases from J, with 4 bases in between. The germline CDR1 and CDR2 sequences are SGHTS and YDEGEE. The CDR3 is 12 amino acids. For the CDR3, the DNA is TGTGCCAGCAGCTTATTAAATCAGCCCCAGCATTTT. Residues: CASSLLNQPQHF.

This chain joins TRBV29-1 and TRBJ1-1, with no clear D. Germline CDR1 reads SQVTM; CDR2 reads ANQGSEA. Trimming left V 3 bases short and J 1 base short, with 9 bases between. The CDR3 has 13 amino acids. The CDR3 spells CSVEVGRNTEAFF. As DNA, the CDR3 is TGCAGCGTTGAGGTGGGGAGGAACACTGAAGCTTTCTTT.

The chain uses TRBV18 and TRBJ2-1, with 12 nucleotides matching TRBD1. CDR1 is KGHSH, CDR2 LQKENI, per germline. J gave up 8 bases and V 4 bases, and 9 bases lay outside the gene matches. The CDR3 spans 16 residues. CDR3 bases: TGTGCCAGCTCACTAACCCGGGACAGGGGGCTCTATGAGCAGTTCTTC. It specifies CASSLTRDRGLYEQFF. Variable domain in full (rest from reference TRBV18 and TRBJ2-1): NAGVMQNPRHLVRRRGQEARLRCSPMKGHSHVYWYRQLPEEGLKFMVYLQKENIIDESGMPKERFSAEFPKEGPSILRIQQVVRGDSAAYFCASSLTRDRGLYEQFFGPGTRLTVL.

This clone appeared a single time. The chain links TRBV27 to TRBJ1-2; 7 bases line up with TRBD1. Trimming removed 8 bases from V and 4 bases from J; junction bases left unmatched: 13. Germline V lookup: CDR1 MNHEY, CDR2 SMNVEV (reference sequence). The CDR3 is 15 amino acids. Written as DNA, the CDR3 is TGTGCCAGCTGTAACACCGGGACAGCCTCCTATGGCTACACCTTC. Residues: CASCNTGTASYGYTF.

This chain connects TRBV10-3 to TRBJ2-5, with D perhaps matching TRBD1 (6 bases). The germline gives CDR1 ENHRY, CDR2 SYGVKD. Trimming cost V 4 bases and J 0 bases, with 6 bases left between them. The CDR3 sequence is 13 residues long. CDR3 region: CAISGTDQETQYF. The CDR3 bases are TGTGCCATCAGTGGGACAGACCAAGAGACCCAGTACTTC.